Listed below are T cell receptor beta chains from one sample, sequenced in a study of blood T cell repertoires in COVID-19. Sequenced by immunoSEQ multiplex PCR; TCRdb stores in-frame clones only, minus some. The table lists around 200,000 clones, roughly 75% of them singletons. Material for sequencing was peripheral blood. Every receptor here comes from an older woman with acute or convalescent COVID-19. CDR3s include the opening cysteine and the closing phenylalanine or tryptophan. The D gene is left open where the match is weak. Some rows mark clone size as missing; the rest say once, few, many or name a class of expanded clone.

D gene,J gene,clone size,V gene,CDR3 protein,CDR3 DNA
TRBD2,TRBJ2-3,few,TRBV24-1,CATSDLLQAGGTDTQYF,TGTGCCACCAGTGATCTCCTTCAAGCGGGGGGCACAGATACGCAGTATTTT
NA,TRBJ1-5,NA,TRBV20-1,CSASSRSNQPQHF,TGCAGTGCTAGTTCTCGTAGCAATCAGCCCCAGCATTTT
TRBD2,TRBJ2-5,NA,TRBV2,CASSDWSGGETQYF,TGTGCCAGCAGCGACTGGTCGGGAGGAGAGACCCAGTACTTC
NA,TRBJ2-7,NA,TRBV5-4,CASSLGWGPHEQYF,TGTGCCAGCAGCCTTGGTTGGGGGCCCCACGAGCAGTACTTC
NA,TRBJ2-1,NA,TRBV4-1,CASSQALGSRRGNEQFF,TGCGCCAGCAGCCAAGCGTTGGGGTCTCGGAGGGGCAATGAGCAGTTCTTC
TRBD2,TRBJ2-1,once,TRBV6-6,CATRTSAYNEQFF,TGTGCCACACGGACTAGCGCCTACAATGAGCAGTTCTTC
NA,TRBJ2-3,NA,TRBV19,CASSRGKDTQYF,TGTGCCAGTAGTCGAGGAAAAGATACGCAGTATTTT
NA,TRBJ1-2,NA,TRBV10-3,CAISERGDNYGYTF,TGTGCCATCAGTGAACGCGGTGATAACTATGGCTACACCTTC
TRBD1,TRBJ2-7,once,TRBV19,CASSARTGYYEQYF,TGTGCCAGTAGTGCCCGGACAGGGTATTACGAGCAGTACTTC
TRBD1,TRBJ1-2,NA,TRBV11-2,CASSPQGGHYGYTF,TGTGCCAGCAGCCCACAGGGGGGGCACTATGGCTACACCTTC
NA,TRBJ1-6,once,TRBV23-1,CASSHSRDHYNSPLHF,TGCGCCAGCAGTCATTCCCGGGATCACTATAATTCACCCCTCCACTTT
TRBD1,TRBJ1-6,NA,TRBV9,CASSARQGSSPLHF,TGTGCCAGCAGCGCCAGACAGGGATCATCACCCCTCCACTTT
TRBD1,TRBJ1-2,NA,TRBV7-8,CASSPRTGFGYTF,TGTGCCAGCAGCCCCCGGACAGGGTTTGGCTACACCTTC
NA,TRBJ1-1,NA,TRBV6-1,CASSDSTGGVIILTEAFF,TGTGCCAGCAGTGATAGTACGGGGGGCGTCATCATCCTCACTGAAGCTTTCTTT
NA,TRBJ2-7,NA,TRBV19,CATSGAQEYEQYF,TGTGCCACCTCAGGGGCACAGGAGTACGAGCAGTACTTC
TRBD2,TRBJ2-2,NA,TRBV19,CASSMTSGRGTGELFF,TGTGCCAGTAGTATGACTAGCGGGAGAGGCACCGGGGAGCTGTTTTTT
TRBD2,TRBJ2-1,few,TRBV2,CASPSPSGRNNEQFF,TGTGCCAGCCCATCCCCTAGCGGGAGAAACAATGAGCAGTTCTTC
TRBD1,TRBJ2-1,NA,TRBV29-1,CSVRTGGNEQFF,TGCAGCGTCAGGACAGGGGGAAATGAGCAGTTCTTC
NA,TRBJ1-2,NA,TRBV5-1,CASSLEGGKYGYTF,TGCGCCAGCAGCTTGGAGGGGGGGAAGTATGGCTACACCTTC
NA,TRBJ2-5,NA,TRBV27,CASSLRAGTEGRTQYF,TGTGCCAGCAGTTTAAGGGCGGGGACGGAGGGTCGGACCCAGTACTTC
NA,TRBJ2-1,NA,TRBV10-3,CAISELTSPGEQFF,TGTGCCATCAGTGAACTCACTAGCCCCGGTGAGCAGTTCTTC
TRBD1,TRBJ1-6,few,TRBV4-1,CASSQASRGDNSPLHF,TGCGCCAGCAGCCAAGCTAGCAGGGGGGATAATTCACCCCTCCACTTT